This T cell receptor beta chain emerged from a study of blood T cell repertoires in COVID-19. Study information: Samples came from the United States, Italy and Spain, spanning acute and convalescent COVID-19. PBMCs, B-cell-depleted T cells, or T cells were the source of the cDNA or gDNA that made up the material.

Under the authors' procedure: By means of reference gene primer amplification, nucleated cell counts were estimated. The protocol was immunoSEQ multiplex PCR, while the TCRdb copy is restricted to in-frame clones and leaves out a portion. The DNA gave D and trimming, while V, J and clone size come from that table. Of 200,000 or so clones in the sample, 80% to 85% were seen once. In germline, CDR1 is SGHNT, CDR2 YYREEE (reference sequence). The CDR3 totals 15 residues. V trimming: 0 bases; J trimming: 7 bases; junction bases outside the gene matches: 8. The rearrangement uses TRBV5-4 and TRBJ2-7; 9 nucleotides match TRBD2. Sequencing used peripheral blood. This TCR derives from a woman in her thirties who had recovered from COVID-19. As DNA, the CDR3 is TGTGCCAGCAGCTTGGTAGTAGCGGGAGTTCATGAGCAGTACTTC. Its protein is CASSLVVAGVHEQYF.